Ten or more counts support the clone carrying this T cell receptor (beta chain). The data are from a study of T cells after posttransplantation cyclophosphamide. On the day of bone marrow donation, the related graft donor provided peripheral blood. The ends lost 8 bases at V and 5 bases at J; junction bases unmatched: 8. CDR1 and CDR2 (germline): LNHDA, SQIVND (reference sequence). CDR3 length: 14 residues. Here immunoSEQ multiplex PCR was the method, and the copy in TCRdb shows in-frame clones only, minus some. The sample lists 40,000 to 45,000 clones, none appearing once, the ten largest making up 2% to 3%.

The rearrangement joins TRBV19 to TRBJ2-3; 9 nucleotides agree with TRBD1. Sequenced material: PBMCs. This sequence originates from a man aged 35 to 55 in good health, CMV-negative, and a related stem cell transplant donor. CDR3 sequence: CASQGQGWRDTQYF. The CDR3 bases are TGTGCCAGTCAGGGACAGGGTTGGAGAGATACGCAGTATTTT.